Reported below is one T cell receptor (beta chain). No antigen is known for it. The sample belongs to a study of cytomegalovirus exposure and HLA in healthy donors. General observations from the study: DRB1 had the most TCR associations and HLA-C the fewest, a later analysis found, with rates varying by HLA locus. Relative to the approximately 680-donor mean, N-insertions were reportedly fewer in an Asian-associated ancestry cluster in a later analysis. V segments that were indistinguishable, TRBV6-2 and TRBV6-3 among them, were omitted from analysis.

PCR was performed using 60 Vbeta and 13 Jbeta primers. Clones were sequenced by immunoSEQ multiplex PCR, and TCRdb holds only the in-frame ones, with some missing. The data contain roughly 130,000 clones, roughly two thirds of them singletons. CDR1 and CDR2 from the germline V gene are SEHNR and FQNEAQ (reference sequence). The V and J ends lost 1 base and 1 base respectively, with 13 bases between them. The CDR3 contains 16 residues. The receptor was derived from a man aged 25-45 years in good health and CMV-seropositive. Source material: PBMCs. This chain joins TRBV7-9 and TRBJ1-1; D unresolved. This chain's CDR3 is CASSLVVYPPNTEAFF. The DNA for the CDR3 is TGTGCCAGCAGCTTAGTAGTGTATCCACCGAACACTGAAGCTTTCTTT.